Each of the 24 T cell receptor beta chains below was sequenced from the same sample in a study of T cell responses to AZD1222 COVID-19 vaccine. Profiled with immunoSEQ multiplex PCR; TCRdb holds only in-frame clones, not every one. This sample has about 120,000 clones, with around 93% found just once. The material was peripheral blood, obtained 28 days after the second AZD1222 dose. The receptors here all came from an adult who received the AZD1222 COVID-19 vaccine.

This chain joins TRBV9 and TRBJ1-2, with a weak D call TRBD1 (6 bases). V lost 5 bases, J lost 5 bases, and 16 bases lay in between. The CDR3 has 14 residues. Looked up from germline, CDR1 is SGDLS and CDR2 is YYNGEE. The CDR3 coding sequence is TGTGCCAGCAGTACTGGGGGGGCCCTATATGGCTACACCTTC. Amino acid sequence: CASSTGGALYGYTF. The full variable domain, in which reference TRBV9 and TRBJ1-2 provide the parts outside the CDR3, is DSGVTQTPKHLITATGQRVTLRCSPRSGDLSVYWYQQSLDQGLQFLIQYYNGEERAKGNILERFSAQQFPDLHSELNLSSLELGDSALYFCASSTGGALYGYTFGSGTRLTVV.

This clone showed up just once. The V call is TRBV2, the J call TRBJ2-5, with 8 nucleotides matching TRBD1. V lost 4 bases and J lost 4; bases outside the gene matches: 2. The CDR3 is made up of 13 amino acids. Germline lookup yields CDR1 SNHLY and CDR2 FYNNEI. The CDR3 DNA follows: TGTGCCAGCAGTGGAACAGGGGGAGAGACCCAGTACTTC. It encodes CASSGTGGETQYF.

The rearrangement links TRBV20-1 to TRBJ1-2; no clear D gene. The germline V and J ends were trimmed by 6 bases and 4 bases, with 9 bases remaining between them. The CDR3 has 11 residues. Germline-derived CDR1 and CDR2 are DFQATT and SNEGSKA (reference sequence). The CDR3 sequence: CSAPDLYGYTF. Here the CDR3 DNA reads TGCAGTGCCCCGGACCTCTATGGCTACACCTTC.

The chain carries TRBV29-1 and TRBJ1-1, with 9 positions matching TRBD1. Germline CDR1 SQVTM, CDR2 ANQGSEA. The CDR3 totals 16 residues. V dropped 6 bases and J dropped 4; count of bases not matched to a gene: 15. CDR3 residues: CSVPKPTQGAGTEAFF. The CDR3 nucleotides are TGCAGCGTCCCCAAACCCACACAGGGGGCTGGCACTGAAGCTTTCTTT.

The V gene is TRBV14, the J gene TRBJ2-7, with TRBD2 matching over 9 bases. Germline loops: CDR1 SGHDN, CDR2 FVKESK. Trimming cost V 3 bases and J 2 bases; bases outside gene matches: 2. The CDR3 spans 14 residues. CDR3 sequence: CASSQRGGTYEQYF. The CDR3 DNA reads as TGTGCCAGCAGCCAGCGGGGGGGGACCTACGAGCAGTACTTC.

The table lists this clone with a few counts. V and J are TRBV6-5 and TRBJ2-7; D might be TRBD1 (5 bases). Germline lookup yields CDR1 MNHEY and CDR2 SVGAGI. V was cut by 4 bases and J by 7 bases, with 14 bases left in between. This CDR3 comprises 13 residues. CDR3 amino acids: CASSFPSAGEQYF. CDR3 bases: TGTGCCAGCAGTTTCCCGTCAGCAGGGGAGCAGTACTTC.

The genes are TRBV27 and TRBJ1-6, with 9 bases fitting TRBD1. The CDR3 covers 15 residues. Losses at the gene ends were 6 bases for V and 4 bases for J; bases not matched to a gene: 4. The germline V gene encodes CDR1 MNHEY and CDR2 SMNVEV (reference sequence). The CDR3 DNA is TGTGCCAGCAGACAGGGGGCGCTTTATAATTCACCCCTCCACTTT. Translation: CASRQGALYNSPLHF.

The chain uses TRBV5-6 and TRBJ1-2; D unclear. The CDR3 consists of 14 residues. V was pared by 2 bases and J by 4 bases, with 12 bases between. The germline V gene has CDR1 SGHDT and CDR2 YYEEEE. The CDR3 reads CASSFRGSRYGYTF. The CDR3 DNA is TGTGCCAGCAGCTTCCGAGGGTCGCGCTATGGCTACACCTTC.

The CDR3 nucleotides read TGTGCCACCGCGGTAATAGCGGGAGCCCTCGGACACGAGCAGTACTTC. Residues: CATAVIAGALGHEQYF. The chain combines TRBV10-3 with TRBJ2-7; 9 nucleotides line up with TRBD2. Germline-derived CDR1 and CDR2 are ENHRY and SYGVKD. The junction had 18 bases not matched to a gene; V was cut back by 10 bases and J by 5 bases. This CDR3 comprises 16 residues.

This rearrangement joins TRBV24-1 to TRBJ1-4; 9 nucleotides align to TRBD1. The CDR3 runs 15 residues. Germline CDR1 KGHDR, CDR2 SFDVKD. Trimming cost V 2 bases and J 7 bases; bases outside gene matches: 4. The DNA for the CDR3 is TGTGCCACCAGTGATTGGACAGGGGAAGGTGAAAAACTGTTTTTT. Protein product: CATSDWTGEGEKLFF.

The chain joins TRBV11-2 to TRBJ2-5; D is unclear. The germline gives CDR1 SGHAT, CDR2 FQNNGV. V was clipped by 7 bases and J by 5 bases, with 14 bases between them. The CDR3 loop spans 13 amino acids. The CDR3 coding sequence is TGTGCCAGCAACCCACCCTTCGGGGAGACCCAGTACTTC. Translating it yields CASNPPFGETQYF.

V gene TRBV2 combines with J gene TRBJ1-5, with D maybe TRBD1 (6 bases). CDR1 and CDR2 from the germline V gene are SNHLY and FYNNEI. V dropped 8 bases and J dropped 7 bases, with 18 bases sitting between them. The CDR3 is 14 residues long. CDR3 sequence: CASVKGRGLQPQHF. The CDR3 DNA reads as TGTGCCAGCGTTAAGGGCAGGGGACTCCAGCCCCAGCATTTT.

This clone was seen once. This sequence joins TRBV11-3 and TRBJ1-1, with 7 bases identical to TRBD1. Germline-derived CDR1 and CDR2 are SGHNT and YENEEA. The trim removed 5 bases at V and 10 bases at J, leaving 7 bases unmatched. The CDR3 has 12 residues. In DNA form, the CDR3 reads TGTGCCAGCAGCAATACAGGGGAGGGAGCTTTCTTT. Translating it yields CASSNTGEGAFF.

The rearrangement joins TRBV11-1 to TRBJ1-1, with D uncertain. CDR3 length equals 15 residues. The germline V and J ends were trimmed by 5 bases and 1 base, with 14 bases remaining between them. The germline V gene has CDR1 SGHAT and CDR2 FQDESV (reference sequence). CDR3 DNA: TGTGCCAGCAGCGAGCGAACAGCGGGGAACACTGAAGCTTTCTTT. Protein: CASSERTAGNTEAFF.

This sequence joins TRBV3-1 (or the pseudogene TRBV3-2) and TRBJ2-2; 7 nucleotides match TRBD1. Germline loops: CDR1 LGHDT, CDR2 YNNKEL (reference sequence). This CDR3 contains 15 residues. Germline trimming cut 0 bases from V and 6 bases from J; bases unmatched to any gene: 4. CDR3 loop: CASSQDRGLAGELFF. The CDR3 DNA sequence: TGTGCCAGCAGCCAAGACAGGGGGTTGGCCGGGGAGCTGTTTTTT.

The V and J genes are TRBV4-1 and TRBJ2-1; D not certain. V was pared by 5 bases and J by 8 bases, with 19 bases between. The CDR3 consists of 15 residues. The germline V gene has CDR1 MGHRA and CDR2 YSYEKL. DNA of the CDR3: TGCGCCAGCAGCTCACGAATCCAACTCGAAGATGAGCAGTTCTTC. Translated, it gives CASSSRIQLEDEQFF.

This chain links TRBV28 with TRBJ1-2; D is possibly TRBD1 (6 bases). CDR1 MDHEN and CDR2 SYDVKM come from the germline V gene. Between the trimmed V and J ends, which lost 3 bases and 8 bases, there was a span of 16 bases. This CDR3 spans 14 amino acids. This chain's CDR3 is CASSFLQGVNGYTF. The CDR3 DNA sequence: TGTGCCAGCAGTTTTTTACAGGGCGTGAACGGCTACACCTTC.

J is TRBJ1-5 and V is TRBV5-6; no clear D. This CDR3 is built from 14 residues. From germline, CDR1 is SGHDT and CDR2 YYEEEE. V lost 1 base and J 0 bases, leaving 5 bases between the germline ends. CDR3 sequence (DNA): TGTGCCAGCAGCTTGTACTCTAGCAATCAGCCCCAGCATTTT. Residues: CASSLYSSNQPQHF. The full variable domain, in which reference TRBV5-6 and TRBJ1-5 provide the parts outside the CDR3, is DAGVTQSPTHLIKTRGQQVTLRCSPKSGHDTVSWYQQALGQGPQFIFQYYEEEERQRGNFPDRFSGHQFPNYSSELNVNALLLGDSALYLCASSLYSSNQPQHFGDGTRLSIL.

This chain joins TRBV2 and TRBJ1-6, with 9 bases identical to TRBD1. Germline CDR1 SNHLY, CDR2 FYNNEI. The CDR3 has 15 residues. V was pared by 1 base and J by 7 bases, with 2 bases of the junction left unmatched. This CDR3 reads CASSEEGQGNSPLHF. The DNA for the CDR3 is TGTGCCAGCAGTGAAGAGGGACAGGGAAATTCACCCCTCCACTTT.

V gene TRBV10-3 combines with J gene TRBJ1-1, with D uncertain. Per germline, CDR1 ENHRY and CDR2 SYGVKD. Deletions cut 9 bases from V and 5 bases from J, with 16 bases between. This CDR3 region has 13 residues. The CDR3 coding sequence is TGTGCCATTACTCGCGCTCCTGGGACTGAAGCTTTCTTT. Its protein product is CAITRAPGTEAFF.

The gene calls are TRBV9 and TRBJ1-2, with D unclear. The CDR3 length is 13 residues. Trimming left V 6 bases short and J 3 bases short, with 12 bases between. Germline loops: CDR1 SGDLS, CDR2 YYNGEE. CDR3 nucleotides: TGTGCCAGCAAAAAGACCGCTGACTATGGCTACACCTTC. Protein product: CASKKTADYGYTF.

The chain recombines TRBV5-1 with TRBJ1-3; D is undetermined. CDR1 SGHRS and CDR2 YFSETQ come from the germline V gene. The ends were cut back, 2 bases at V and 0 bases at J, with 12 bases in the middle. The CDR3 consists of 16 residues. This CDR3 is CASSLGLGISGNTIYF. DNA of the CDR3: TGCGCCAGCAGCTTAGGGTTGGGTATCTCTGGAAACACCATATATTTT.

This clone was seen only once. The J gene is TRBJ1-6, the V gene TRBV23-1, with D uncertain. TRBV23-1 is an ORF; its function is uncertain. The V end lost 6 bases, the J end lost 7 bases, and 4 bases lay between the germline ends. CDR3 length: 11 residues. CDR3 region: CASRANSPLHF. The CDR3 coding sequence is TGCGCCAGCAGGGCGAATTCACCCCTCCACTTT.

V gene TRBV28 combines with J gene TRBJ2-7; D gene uncertain. The CDR3 consists of 12 residues. Germline V gene data show CDR1 as MDHEN and CDR2 as SYDVKM. V was clipped by 3 bases and J by 4 bases, with 7 bases between them. In nucleotides, the CDR3 is TGTGCCAGCAGTTTGGGGTTGTACGAGCAGTACTTC. The encoded protein is CASSLGLYEQYF.